This passage covers 13 T cell receptor beta chains from one sample sequenced in a study of control samples from healthy donors and cancer patients. The method was immunoSEQ multiplex PCR; TCRdb's version includes in-frame clones alone and lacks a portion of them. The sample lists some 150,000 clones; 93% were seen once. The sample consisted of blood. These receptors were collected from a man aged 50-59 years in good health.

The V call is TRBV3-1 (or the pseudogene TRBV3-2), the J call TRBJ2-1; 9 bases agree with TRBD2. With 4 bases clipped from V and 7 bases from J, the junction kept 11 bases outside the gene matches. From germline, CDR1 is LGHDT and CDR2 YNNKEL (reference sequence). This CDR3 comprises 16 residues. This CDR3 is CASSPVAREGKNEQFF. CDR3 nucleotide sequence: TGTGCCAGCAGCCCCGTGGCGCGGGAGGGAAAAAATGAGCAGTTCTTC.

The V gene is TRBV5-6, the J gene TRBJ1-4, with TRBD1 as a possible D gene (5 bases). V was clipped by 4 bases and J by 7 bases, with 20 bases between them. Germline V gives CDR1 SGHDT, CDR2 YYEEEE. This CDR3 has 16 amino acids. DNA of the CDR3: TGTGCCAGCAGCACCCAGCGGGGGGGGATAGTTGAAAAACTGTTTTTT. Translating gives CASSTQRGGIVEKLFF.

This clone was counted a single time. V is TRBV6-5 and J is TRBJ2-7; TRBD1 aligns across 7 bases. CDR1 MNHEY and CDR2 SVGAGI come from the germline V gene. This CDR3 has 14 residues. J was trimmed by 0 bases and V by 6 bases; bases with no gene match: 5. The CDR3 loop is CASRRGQASYEQYF. In nucleotides, the CDR3 is TGTGCCAGCAGACGCGGACAGGCCTCCTACGAGCAGTACTTC.

The genes are TRBV7-2 and TRBJ2-1; D unresolved. Between the trimmed V and J ends, which lost 2 bases and 4 bases, there was a span of 9 bases. Germline CDR1 SGHTA, CDR2 FQGNSA. This CDR3 is 14 amino acids long. The CDR3 DNA is TGTGCCAGCAGCTTATACGGCGAATACAATGAGCAGTTCTTC. It encodes CASSLYGEYNEQFF.

The rearrangement joins TRBV7-9 to TRBJ1-2; 7 nucleotides match TRBD1. The CDR3 is made up of 15 amino acids. The germline CDR1 and CDR2 sequences are SEHNR and FQNEAQ (reference sequence). The J segment lost 3 bases and the V segment lost 1 base, leaving 5 bases of the junction unmatched. The CDR3 loop reads CASSLGRTGDYGYTF. The DNA of the CDR3 is TGTGCCAGCAGCTTAGGAAGGACAGGAGACTATGGCTACACCTTC.

The J gene is TRBJ2-7, the V gene TRBV5-6, with D unclear. The germline V and J ends were trimmed by 0 bases and 2 bases, with 9 bases remaining between them. CDR3 size: 14 residues. CDR1 SGHDT and CDR2 YYEEEE come from the germline V gene. Here the CDR3 reads CASSLGRVPYEQYF. In DNA form, the CDR3 reads TGTGCCAGCAGCTTGGGCCGGGTCCCCTACGAGCAGTACTTC.

The CDR3 here is CATSRRSSENNEQFF. CDR3 bases: TGTGCCACCTCCCGCCGGTCTAGCGAAAACAATGAGCAGTTCTTC. This chain joins TRBV24-1 and TRBJ2-1; the D gene is possibly TRBD2 (6 bases). This CDR3 comprises 15 residues. CDR1 and CDR2 from the germline V gene are KGHDR and SFDVKD. Trimming removed 9 bases at V and 5 bases at J, with 19 bases between.

The chain combines TRBV24-1 with TRBJ1-2; D remains ambiguous. The germline CDR1 and CDR2 sequences are KGHDR and SFDVKD. Deletions cut 2 bases from V and 8 bases from J, with 11 bases between. The CDR3 is 13 amino acids. CDR3 DNA: TGTGCCACCAGTGATTCACCGGTTTCGGGCTACACCTTC. As protein: CATSDSPVSGYTF.

The chain joins TRBV11-2 to TRBJ2-7; D may be TRBD2 (6 bases). V lost 1 base, J lost 2 bases, and 12 bases lay in between. Looked up from germline, CDR1 is SGHAT and CDR2 is FQNNGV. The CDR3 covers 15 residues. CDR3 amino acids: CASSLGTGATYEQYF. For the CDR3, the DNA is TGTGCCAGCAGCTTAGGTACGGGAGCAACCTACGAGCAGTACTTC.

The chain employs TRBV7-2 and TRBJ2-1; 10 bases align to TRBD2. Germline V gene data show CDR1 as SGHTA and CDR2 as FQGNSA. The CDR3 has 15 residues. Losses at the gene ends were 5 bases for V and 7 bases for J; bases not matched to a gene: 8. CDR3 in amino acids: CASSAIAGGPNEQFF. In nucleotides, the CDR3 is TGTGCCAGCAGCGCCATAGCGGGAGGCCCGAATGAGCAGTTCTTC.

The V and J genes are TRBV28 and TRBJ2-5; 7 bases agree with TRBD2. With 3 bases clipped from V and 2 bases from J, the junction kept 6 bases outside the gene matches. The CDR3 has 15 amino acids. Germline CDR1 is MDHEN and CDR2 is SYDVKM. CDR3 region: CASSLGAGLQETQYF. The CDR3 DNA reads TGTGCCAGCAGTTTGGGAGCGGGACTTCAAGAGACCCAGTACTTC.

The chain employs TRBV6-2 or TRBV6-3 and TRBJ2-3; weak D call: TRBD2 (6 bases). The V and J ends lost 6 bases and 1 base respectively, with 11 bases between them. Germline V gene sequence: CDR1 MNHEY, CDR2 SVGEGT. The CDR3 extends over 14 amino acids. The CDR3 DNA reads TGTGCCAGCAGCCCGACTAGGCGCACAGATACGCAGTATTTT. Protein sequence: CASSPTRRTDTQYF.

This chain uses TRBV20-1 with TRBJ2-5; D is ambiguous. This CDR3 is 11 amino acids long. Germline V gene sequence: CDR1 DFQATT, CDR2 SNEGSKA (reference sequence). The ends were cut back, 0 bases at V and 4 bases at J, with 3 bases in the middle. The CDR3 loop reads CSAREIETQYF. The CDR3 DNA is TGCAGTGCTAGAGAGATAGAGACCCAGTACTTC.